The clone carrying this T cell receptor beta chain occurred a few times. The antigen remains undetermined. The data are from a study of beta chain features in type 1 diabetes. Overall study: Sorted cells, some 110 million in number, were examined across all samples.

Expressed TCRB transcripts were sequenced after all isolated RNA was converted to cDNA. Using immunoSEQ multiplex PCR, the repertoire was profiled, and TCRdb retains in-frame clones only, with some absent. Altogether some 140,000 clones are present, 9.2% being singletons, with the ten largest covering approximately 0.68%. General study findings and limits: Any HLA effect on TCRB rearrangement was left unresolved by small sub-analyses. A possible short-template PCR bias applies equally to patients and controls.

The V gene lost 3 bases and the J gene lost 0 bases, with 9 bases spanning the gap. Germline V gives CDR1 SGHTA, CDR2 FQGNSA. CDR3 length: 14 residues. The sequencing sample was made of central memory CD4+ T cells from blood. The clonotype comes from a man between 18 and 29 years old in good health. The V and J genes are TRBV7-2 and TRBJ2-7; D gene uncertain. CDR3 residues: CASSFGRLSYEQYF. The CDR3 coding sequence is TGTGCCAGCAGCTTTGGCAGACTCTCCTACGAGCAGTACTTC.